This T cell receptor (beta chain) came from a study of CD8 T cells in ankylosing spondylitis. Study results and limitations: The clones that were linked to disease were reported to be significantly enriched in matched synovial fluid samples from ankylosing spondylitis patients. For ankylosing spondylitis blood, a TCR beta motif of 7 to 9 highly homologous variants appeared characteristic. In reactive arthritis synovial fluid and blood, some motif variants had been reported before. CD8+ by phenotype, disease-linked clones were relatively rare in peripheral blood.

This clonotype was observed at least ten times. Antigen: not known. Libraries for TCR beta were made by quantitative 5'-RACE with molecular barcodes. TCRdb recomputed calls from the 5' RACE reads with MiXCR, one row per CDR3 protein. Of some 800,000 distinct CDR3 sequences in the sample, 12% were seen once. The source is a male donor with ankylosing spondylitis. The source material was blood, either unsorted or a sorted T cell fraction (not recorded which).

The CDR3 coding sequence is TGTGCCAGCAGTGCCGAACTAAATTCACCCCTCCACTTT. It encodes CASSAELNSPLHF. This sequence joins TRBV6-4 and TRBJ1-6, with D uncertain. There are 13 residues in the CDR3. CDR1 is MRHNA and CDR2 is SNTAGT in the germline V gene. Deletions cut 4 bases from V and 7 bases from J, with 8 bases between.